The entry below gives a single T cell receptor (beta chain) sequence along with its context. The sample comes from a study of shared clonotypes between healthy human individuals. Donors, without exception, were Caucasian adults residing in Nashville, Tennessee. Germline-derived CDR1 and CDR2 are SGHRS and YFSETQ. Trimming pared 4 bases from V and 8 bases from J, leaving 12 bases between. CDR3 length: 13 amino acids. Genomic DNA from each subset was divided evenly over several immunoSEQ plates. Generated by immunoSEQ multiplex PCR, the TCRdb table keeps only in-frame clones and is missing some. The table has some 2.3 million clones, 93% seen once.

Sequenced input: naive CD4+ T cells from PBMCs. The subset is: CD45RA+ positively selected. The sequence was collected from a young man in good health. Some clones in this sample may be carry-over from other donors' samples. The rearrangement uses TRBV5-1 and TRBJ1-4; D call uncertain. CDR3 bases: TGCGCCAGCAGCCCGGTAGGGAGGGAAAAACTGTTTTTT. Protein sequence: CASSPVGREKLFF.